Listed below are T cell receptor beta chains from one sample, sequenced in a study of Ad26.COV2.S vaccination and SARS-CoV-2 variants. Measured with immunoSEQ multiplex PCR; TCRdb has only the in-frame clones, and not every one. The sample includes 300,000 to 350,000 clones, roughly 86% of them seen just once. The specimen was peripheral blood, collected in a trial of Ad26.COV2.S vaccine versus placebo. The receptor source for this set is a person between 18 and 65 years old who received the Ad26.COV2.S COVID-19 vaccine or a placebo. CDR3s include the opening cysteine and the closing phenylalanine or tryptophan. A D gene is named only where the DNA matches it firmly. Expanded clones get a size class; other rows say once, few or many, or leave the size out.

V gene: TRBV7-2; D gene: TRBD1; clone size: NA; J gene: TRBJ2-7; CDR3 protein: CASSSRSGQKTYEQYF; CDR3 DNA: TGTGCCAGCAGCTCGCGGTCGGGACAGAAGACCTACGAGCAGTACTTC
V gene: TRBV7-2; D gene: NA; clone size: NA; J gene: TRBJ1-5; CDR3 protein: CASTLSAGLNQPQHF; CDR3 DNA: TGTGCCAGCACCCTATCGGCTGGGCTCAATCAGCCCCAGCATTTT
V gene: TRBV5-1; D gene: TRBD1; clone size: NA; J gene: TRBJ1-6; CDR3 protein: CASSLKTGGSYNSPLHF; CDR3 DNA: TGCGCCAGCAGCTTAAAAACAGGGGGGTCCTATAATTCACCCCTCCACTTT
V gene: TRBV14; D gene: NA; clone size: NA; J gene: TRBJ2-3; CDR3 protein: CASSQGGGFRTDTQYF; CDR3 DNA: TGTGCCAGCAGCCAAGGTGGCGGATTCCGCACAGATACGCAGTATTTT
V gene: TRBV12-5; D gene: TRBD2; clone size: many; J gene: TRBJ2-1; CDR3 protein: CASGNTSGGSYNEQFF; CDR3 DNA: TGTGCTAGTGGTAACACTAGCGGGGGGTCCTACAATGAGCAGTTCTTC
V gene: TRBV9; D gene: NA; clone size: NA; J gene: TRBJ1-1; CDR3 protein: CASSPHRGGTEAFF; CDR3 DNA: TGTGCCAGCAGCCCCCATCGGGGTGGCACTGAAGCTTTCTTT
V gene: TRBV4-3; D gene: TRBD2; clone size: NA; J gene: TRBJ2-3; CDR3 protein: CASSQSSGGDTDTQYF; CDR3 DNA: TGCGCCAGCAGCCAAAGCAGCGGGGGGGACACAGATACGCAGTATTTT
V gene: TRBV6-6; D gene: NA; clone size: NA; J gene: TRBJ2-7; CDR3 protein: CASHREPYEQYF; CDR3 DNA: TGTGCCAGCCACAGGGAGCCCTACGAGCAGTACTTC
V gene: TRBV7-2; D gene: TRBD2; clone size: NA; J gene: TRBJ2-7; CDR3 protein: CASSSQAGGYEQYF; CDR3 DNA: TGTGCCAGCAGCTCCCAAGCGGGGGGCTACGAGCAGTACTTC
V gene: TRBV3-1/TRBV3-2; D gene: TRBD2; clone size: NA; J gene: TRBJ2-7; CDR3 protein: CASSQGVSGGISSYEQYF; CDR3 DNA: TGTGCCAGCAGCCAAGGGGTTAGCGGGGGGATAAGCTCCTACGAGCAGTACTTC
V gene: TRBV30; D gene: TRBD1; clone size: few; J gene: TRBJ1-6; CDR3 protein: CAWSNDRGRVWDSPLHF; CDR3 DNA: TGTGCCTGGAGTAACGACAGGGGCCGGGTTTGGGATTCACCCCTCCACTTT
V gene: TRBV5-1; D gene: TRBD1; clone size: NA; J gene: TRBJ1-1; CDR3 protein: CASRQGQGNTEAFF; CDR3 DNA: TGCGCCAGCAGACAGGGACAGGGGAACACTGAAGCTTTCTTT
V gene: TRBV28; D gene: NA; clone size: once; J gene: TRBJ1-5; CDR3 protein: CASTKGGVKGLLPQHF; CDR3 DNA: TGTGCCAGCACCAAAGGAGGGGTCAAAGGCCTTCTGCCCCAGCATTTT
V gene: TRBV19; D gene: TRBD1; clone size: once; J gene: TRBJ1-6; CDR3 protein: CASNAGQGVRNSPLHF; CDR3 DNA: TGTGCCAGTAATGCTGGACAGGGGGTACGGAATTCACCCCTCCACTTT
V gene: TRBV29-1; D gene: NA; clone size: NA; J gene: TRBJ2-7; CDR3 protein: CSARPVGGNEQYF; CDR3 DNA: TGCAGCGCCCGTCCTGTGGGGGGAAACGAGCAGTACTTC
V gene: TRBV2; D gene: NA; clone size: NA; J gene: TRBJ2-7; CDR3 protein: CASSPGDSYEQYF; CDR3 DNA: TGTGCCAGCAGTCCAGGGGACTCCTACGAGCAGTACTTC
V gene: TRBV3-1/TRBV3-2; D gene: TRBD1; clone size: NA; J gene: TRBJ2-7; CDR3 protein: CASSAGTGGLDEQYF; CDR3 DNA: TGTGCCAGCAGCGCCGGGACAGGGGGCCTGGACGAGCAGTACTTC
V gene: TRBV9; D gene: NA; clone size: NA; J gene: TRBJ1-4; CDR3 protein: CASSVAYGRNEKLFF; CDR3 DNA: TGTGCCAGCAGCGTAGCCTACGGACGTAATGAAAAACTGTTTTTT
V gene: TRBV4-1; D gene: TRBD2; clone size: NA; J gene: TRBJ2-5; CDR3 protein: CASSQEAAGGPKETQYF; CDR3 DNA: TGCGCCAGCAGCCAAGAAGCAGCGGGGGGCCCTAAAGAGACCCAGTACTTC
V gene: TRBV4-3; D gene: TRBD1; clone size: NA; J gene: TRBJ1-5; CDR3 protein: CASSQDLSRGLDQPQHF; CDR3 DNA: TGCGCCAGCAGCCAAGATCTTAGCAGGGGGCTAGATCAGCCCCAGCATTTT
V gene: TRBV5-5; D gene: TRBD1; clone size: NA; J gene: TRBJ1-3; CDR3 protein: CASSSGGTPAGNTIYF; CDR3 DNA: TGTGCCAGCAGCTCAGGGGGAACCCCCGCTGGAAACACCATATATTTT
V gene: TRBV28; D gene: NA; clone size: NA; J gene: TRBJ1-2; CDR3 protein: CASSKSQSPSTF; CDR3 DNA: TGTGCCAGCAGCAAATCTCAATCGCCCTCCACCTTC
V gene: TRBV7-7; D gene: NA; clone size: NA; J gene: TRBJ2-2; CDR3 protein: CASSLGPTGTGELFF; CDR3 DNA: TGTGCCAGCAGCTTAGGACCTACGGGCACCGGGGAGCTGTTTTTT
V gene: TRBV28; D gene: NA; clone size: NA; J gene: TRBJ1-1; CDR3 protein: CASSFRQQNTEAFF; CDR3 DNA: TGTGCCAGCAGTTTCCGACAACAGAACACTGAAGCTTTCTTT
V gene: TRBV18; D gene: NA; clone size: NA; J gene: TRBJ2-1; CDR3 protein: CASSVGSGNEQFF; CDR3 DNA: TGTGCCAGCTCAGTCGGGTCAGGGAATGAGCAGTTCTTC
V gene: TRBV6-5; D gene: NA; clone size: NA; J gene: TRBJ1-2; CDR3 protein: CASSYRWDIHYGYTF; CDR3 DNA: TGTGCCAGCAGTTACCGTTGGGACATACACTATGGCTACACCTTC
V gene: TRBV19; D gene: TRBD1; clone size: NA; J gene: TRBJ1-6; CDR3 protein: CASSSTGEGNSPLHF; CDR3 DNA: TGTGCCAGTAGTTCGACAGGGGAGGGGAATTCACCCCTCCACTTT
V gene: TRBV3-1/TRBV3-2; D gene: TRBD1; clone size: NA; J gene: TRBJ2-3; CDR3 protein: CASRPRDRADTQYF; CDR3 DNA: TGTGCCAGCAGGCCTCGGGACAGGGCAGATACGCAGTATTTT
V gene: TRBV7-8; D gene: TRBD1; clone size: NA; J gene: TRBJ1-2; CDR3 protein: CASSPGTGGASGYTF; CDR3 DNA: TGTGCCAGCAGCCCCGGGACAGGGGGAGCAAGCGGCTACACCTTC
V gene: TRBV27; D gene: NA; clone size: NA; J gene: TRBJ2-7; CDR3 protein: CASSFSTNPVFMREQYF; CDR3 DNA: TGTGCCAGCAGTTTTAGTACCAACCCCGTTTTTATGAGGGAGCAGTACTTC
V gene: TRBV29-1; D gene: NA; clone size: NA; J gene: TRBJ1-2; CDR3 protein: CSVDGRYGYTF; CDR3 DNA: TGCAGCGTTGACGGGCGCTATGGCTACACCTTC
V gene: TRBV3-1/TRBV3-2; D gene: NA; clone size: NA; J gene: TRBJ1-5; CDR3 protein: CASSLGRGGNQPQHF; CDR3 DNA: TGTGCCAGCAGCCTCGGCAGGGGTGGCAATCAGCCCCAGCATTTT
V gene: TRBV30; D gene: TRBD1; clone size: NA; J gene: TRBJ2-7; CDR3 protein: CAWRRGTGRSYEQYF; CDR3 DNA: TGTGCCTGGAGGAGGGGGACAGGGCGCTCCTACGAGCAGTACTTC
V gene: TRBV30; D gene: NA; clone size: NA; J gene: TRBJ1-1; CDR3 protein: CAWSLLMNTEAFF; CDR3 DNA: TGTGCCTGGAGTCTCTTAATGAACACTGAAGCTTTCTTT
V gene: TRBV28; D gene: NA; clone size: NA; J gene: TRBJ1-1; CDR3 protein: CATELTDKNTEAFF; CDR3 DNA: TGTGCCACCGAACTGACAGACAAGAACACTGAAGCTTTCTTT
V gene: TRBV9; D gene: NA; clone size: NA; J gene: TRBJ1-2; CDR3 protein: CASSVTNWTEAYYGYTF; CDR3 DNA: TGTGCCAGCAGCGTAACAAACTGGACAGAAGCATACTATGGCTACACCTTC
V gene: TRBV6-2/TRBV6-3; D gene: TRBD1; clone size: once; J gene: TRBJ1-1; CDR3 protein: CASSYRRGQAFF; CDR3 DNA: TGTGCCAGCAGTTACAGAAGGGGGCAAGCTTTCTTT
V gene: TRBV7-8; D gene: NA; clone size: few; J gene: TRBJ2-4; CDR3 protein: CASSLEQVSRAKNIQYF; CDR3 DNA: TGTGCCAGCAGCTTAGAGCAGGTTTCTAGGGCCAAAAACATTCAGTACTTC
V gene: TRBV5-4; D gene: NA; clone size: NA; J gene: TRBJ2-2; CDR3 protein: CASSLRQMNTGELFF; CDR3 DNA: TGTGCCAGCAGCTTGCGACAGATGAACACCGGGGAGCTGTTTTTT
V gene: TRBV5-6; D gene: TRBD1; clone size: NA; J gene: TRBJ2-2; CDR3 protein: CASRTGQGWFGELFF; CDR3 DNA: TGTGCCAGCAGAACTGGACAGGGTTGGTTCGGGGAGCTGTTTTTT
V gene: TRBV30; D gene: NA; clone size: NA; J gene: TRBJ2-7; CDR3 protein: CAWRKGVAREQYF; CDR3 DNA: TGTGCCTGGAGGAAAGGGGTAGCGCGGGAGCAGTACTTC
V gene: TRBV2; D gene: TRBD2; clone size: NA; J gene: TRBJ2-5; CDR3 protein: CASSGLAGLIQETQYF; CDR3 DNA: TGTGCCAGCAGTGGGCTAGCGGGGCTAATCCAAGAGACCCAGTACTTC
V gene: TRBV5-8; D gene: TRBD1; clone size: NA; J gene: TRBJ2-1; CDR3 protein: CASSSGQVLYNEQFF; CDR3 DNA: TGTGCCAGCAGCTCCGGACAGGTCCTCTACAATGAGCAGTTCTTC
V gene: TRBV11-2; D gene: TRBD1; clone size: NA; J gene: TRBJ2-5; CDR3 protein: CASSLEGGNKETQYF; CDR3 DNA: TGTGCCAGCAGCTTAGAAGGGGGCAACAAAGAGACCCAGTACTTC
V gene: TRBV20-1; D gene: NA; clone size: NA; J gene: TRBJ1-1; CDR3 protein: CSATGTTEAFF; CDR3 DNA: TGCAGTGCTACGGGCACCACTGAAGCTTTCTTT
V gene: TRBV10-3; D gene: NA; clone size: NA; J gene: TRBJ2-5; CDR3 protein: CAIRGAQETQYF; CDR3 DNA: TGTGCCATCCGAGGAGCCCAAGAGACCCAGTACTTC
V gene: TRBV9; D gene: NA; clone size: NA; J gene: TRBJ2-5; CDR3 protein: CASSPSGEQETQYF; CDR3 DNA: TGTGCCAGCAGCCCCTCCGGGGAACAAGAGACCCAGTACTTC
V gene: TRBV18; D gene: TRBD1; clone size: NA; J gene: TRBJ2-7; CDR3 protein: CASSPGQGIYEQYF; CDR3 DNA: TGTGCCAGCTCACCAGGACAGGGAATCTACGAGCAGTACTTC
V gene: TRBV5-1; D gene: NA; clone size: NA; J gene: TRBJ2-1; CDR3 protein: CASSMTLGSYNEQFF; CDR3 DNA: TGCGCCAGCAGTATGACATTGGGATCCTACAATGAGCAGTTCTTC
V gene: TRBV25-1; D gene: NA; clone size: NA; J gene: TRBJ1-2; CDR3 protein: CASSAVDSYGYTF; CDR3 DNA: TGTGCCAGCAGTGCCGTGGACAGCTATGGCTACACCTTC
V gene: TRBV20-1; D gene: NA; clone size: NA; J gene: TRBJ2-1; CDR3 protein: CSASAANEQFF; CDR3 DNA: TGCAGTGCTAGTGCTGCCAATGAGCAGTTCTTC
V gene: TRBV6-2/TRBV6-3; D gene: TRBD2; clone size: NA; J gene: TRBJ2-3; CDR3 protein: CASSHGLAGGNRFTDTQYF; CDR3 DNA: TGTGCCAGCAGTCACGGACTAGCGGGGGGGAACCGATTCACAGATACGCAGTATTTT
V gene: TRBV6-4; D gene: NA; clone size: NA; J gene: TRBJ2-3; CDR3 protein: CASSDGTTDTQYF; CDR3 DNA: TGTGCCAGCAGTGACGGGACCACAGATACGCAGTATTTT
V gene: TRBV2; D gene: NA; clone size: NA; J gene: TRBJ2-7; CDR3 protein: CASRETSDSIYEQYF; CDR3 DNA: TGTGCCAGCAGAGAGACTAGTGATTCAATCTACGAGCAGTACTTC